This T cell receptor beta chain was profiled in a study of blood T cell repertoires in COVID-19. Study overall: Sources were T cells, B-cell-depleted T cells, or PBMCs; the material itself was cDNA or gDNA.

V was clipped by 1 base and J by 6 bases; unmatched bases: 15. CDR1 is SGHDN and CDR2 is FVKESK in the germline V gene. The length of the CDR3 is 18 residues. This table comes from immunoSEQ multiplex PCR, and its TCRdb copy is limited to in-frame clones, with some not included. The sample gives about 320,000 clones, approximately 90% of which show up once; 3.5% to 5% is in the top ten. This chain uses TRBV14 with TRBJ1-2; TRBD1 matches at 9 bases. Sequences were obtained from PBMCs or T cells enriched from blood (not recorded which). This TCR derives from a woman in her 30s who had been exposed to COVID-19. The CDR3 nucleotides read TGTGCCAGCAGCCAAGCCCCCGAACCCGGGGACAGGGCGCATGGCTACACCTTC. This translates into CASSQAPEPGDRAHGYTF.